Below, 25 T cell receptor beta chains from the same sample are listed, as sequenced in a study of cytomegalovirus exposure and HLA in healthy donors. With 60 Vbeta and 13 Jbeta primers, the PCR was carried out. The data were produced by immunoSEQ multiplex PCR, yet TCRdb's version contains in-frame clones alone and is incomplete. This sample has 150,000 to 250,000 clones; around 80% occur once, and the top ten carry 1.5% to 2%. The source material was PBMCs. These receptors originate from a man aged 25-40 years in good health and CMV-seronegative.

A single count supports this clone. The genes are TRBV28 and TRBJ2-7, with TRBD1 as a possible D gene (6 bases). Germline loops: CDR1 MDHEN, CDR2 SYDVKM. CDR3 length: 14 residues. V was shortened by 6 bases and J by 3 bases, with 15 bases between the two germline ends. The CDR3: CASRTGNQIYEQYF. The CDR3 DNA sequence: TGTGCCAGCAGAACAGGGAACCAGATCTACGAGCAGTACTTC.

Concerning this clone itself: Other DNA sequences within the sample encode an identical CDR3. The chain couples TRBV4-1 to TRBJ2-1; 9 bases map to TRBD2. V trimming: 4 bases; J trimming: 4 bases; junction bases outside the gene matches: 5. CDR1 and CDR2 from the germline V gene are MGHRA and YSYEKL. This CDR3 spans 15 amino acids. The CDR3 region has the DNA TGCGCCAGCAGCCCCTTGGGACTAGCATACAATGAGCAGTTCTTC. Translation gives CASSPLGLAYNEQFF.

CDR3 in amino acids: CASSVRTKETQYF. The CDR3 region has the DNA TGTGCCAGCAGCGTGAGGACTAAAGAGACCCAGTACTTC. The chain couples TRBV9 to TRBJ2-5; a weak D match, TRBD2 (6 bases). V was pared by 2 bases and J by 3 bases, with 8 bases between. Germline loops: CDR1 SGDLS, CDR2 YYNGEE. There are 13 residues in the CDR3.

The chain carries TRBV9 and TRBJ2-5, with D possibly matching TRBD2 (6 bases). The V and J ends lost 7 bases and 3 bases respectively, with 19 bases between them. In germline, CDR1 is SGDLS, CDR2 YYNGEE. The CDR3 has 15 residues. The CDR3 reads CASGVGTRKEETQYF. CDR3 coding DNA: TGTGCCAGCGGGGTGGGGACTCGCAAGGAAGAGACCCAGTACTTC.

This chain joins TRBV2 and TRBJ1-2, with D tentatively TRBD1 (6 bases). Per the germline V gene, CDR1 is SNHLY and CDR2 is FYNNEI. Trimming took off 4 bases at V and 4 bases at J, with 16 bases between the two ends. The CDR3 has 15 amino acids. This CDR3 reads CASSGGGGRGYGYTF. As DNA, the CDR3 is TGTGCCAGCAGTGGGGGAGGGGGGCGCGGCTATGGCTACACCTTC.

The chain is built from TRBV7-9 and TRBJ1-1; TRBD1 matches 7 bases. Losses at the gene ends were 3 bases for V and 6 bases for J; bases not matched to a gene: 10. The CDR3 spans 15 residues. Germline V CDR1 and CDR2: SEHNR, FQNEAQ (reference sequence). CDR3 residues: CASSFRQGSFSEAFF. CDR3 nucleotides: TGTGCCAGCAGCTTTCGACAGGGATCGTTCTCTGAAGCTTTCTTT.

CDR3 DNA sequence: TGTGCCAGCAGCTTAAGACAGATAGCTAACTATGGCTACACCTTC. It encodes CASSLRQIANYGYTF. This chain joins TRBV7-2 and TRBJ1-2; possible D gene TRBD1, 5 bases. Trimming left V 2 bases short and J 0 bases short, with 10 bases between. Germline V lookup: CDR1 SGHTA, CDR2 FQGNSA. This CDR3 has 15 amino acids.

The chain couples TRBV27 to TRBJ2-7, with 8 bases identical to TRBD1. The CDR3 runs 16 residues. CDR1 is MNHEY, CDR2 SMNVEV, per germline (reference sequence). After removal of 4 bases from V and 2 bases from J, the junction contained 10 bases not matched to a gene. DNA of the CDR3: TGTGCCAGCAGTTCAAACTTGGCGACAGGGGCCTACGAGCAGTACTTC. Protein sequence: CASSSNLATGAYEQYF.

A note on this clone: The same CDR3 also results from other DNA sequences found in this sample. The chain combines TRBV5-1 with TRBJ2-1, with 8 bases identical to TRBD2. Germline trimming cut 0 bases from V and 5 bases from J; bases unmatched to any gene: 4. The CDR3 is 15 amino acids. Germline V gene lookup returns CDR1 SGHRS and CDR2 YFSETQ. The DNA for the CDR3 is TGCGCCAGCAGCTTGGTTCTAGCGGGTAACAATGAGCAGTTCTTC. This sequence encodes CASSLVLAGNNEQFF.

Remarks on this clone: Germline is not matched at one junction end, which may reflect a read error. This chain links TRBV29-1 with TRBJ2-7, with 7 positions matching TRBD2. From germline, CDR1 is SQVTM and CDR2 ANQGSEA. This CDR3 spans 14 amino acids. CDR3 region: CSIELFQRDYEQYF. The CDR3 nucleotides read TGCAGCATTGAGTTATTCCAGCGGGATTACGAGCAGTACTTC.

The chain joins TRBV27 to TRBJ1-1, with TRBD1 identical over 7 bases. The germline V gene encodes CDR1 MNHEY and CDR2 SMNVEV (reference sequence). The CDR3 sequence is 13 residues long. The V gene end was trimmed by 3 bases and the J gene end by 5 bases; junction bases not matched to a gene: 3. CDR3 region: CASSFKGATEAFF. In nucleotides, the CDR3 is TGTGCCAGCAGTTTTAAGGGGGCGACTGAAGCTTTCTTT.

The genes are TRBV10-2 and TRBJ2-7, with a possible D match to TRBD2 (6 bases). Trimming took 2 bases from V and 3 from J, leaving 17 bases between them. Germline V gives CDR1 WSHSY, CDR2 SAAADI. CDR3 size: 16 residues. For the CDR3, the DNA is TGCGCCAGCAGTGAGATAGTGGGGACGGGGGACTACGAGCAGTACTTC. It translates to CASSEIVGTGDYEQYF.

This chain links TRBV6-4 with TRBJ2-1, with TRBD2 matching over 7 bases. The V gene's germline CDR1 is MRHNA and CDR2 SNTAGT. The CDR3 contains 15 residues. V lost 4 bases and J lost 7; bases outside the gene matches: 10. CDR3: CASSGGGLAVNEQFF. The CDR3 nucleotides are TGTGCCAGCAGTGGAGGTGGGCTAGCGGTAAATGAGCAGTTCTTC.

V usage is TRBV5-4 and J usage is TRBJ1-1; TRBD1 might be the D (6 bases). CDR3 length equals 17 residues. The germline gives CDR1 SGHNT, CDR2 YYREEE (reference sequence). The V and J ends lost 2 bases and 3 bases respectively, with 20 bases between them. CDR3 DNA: TGTGCCAGCAGCTTCGGGGGGCTTTTAGGGGATGACACTGAAGCTTTCTTT. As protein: CASSFGGLLGDDTEAFF.

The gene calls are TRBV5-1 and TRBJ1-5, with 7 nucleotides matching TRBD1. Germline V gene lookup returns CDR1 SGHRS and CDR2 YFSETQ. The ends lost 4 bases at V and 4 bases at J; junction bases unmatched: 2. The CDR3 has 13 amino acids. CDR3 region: CASSKTGNQPQHF. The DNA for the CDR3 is TGCGCCAGCAGCAAGACAGGGAATCAGCCCCAGCATTTT.

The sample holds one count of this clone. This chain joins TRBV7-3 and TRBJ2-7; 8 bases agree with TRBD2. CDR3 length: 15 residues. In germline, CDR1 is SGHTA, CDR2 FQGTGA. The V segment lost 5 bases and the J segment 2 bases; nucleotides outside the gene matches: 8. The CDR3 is CASSPNPGGTYEQYF. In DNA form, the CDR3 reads TGTGCCAGCAGCCCGAACCCGGGAGGGACCTACGAGCAGTACTTC.

CDR3 DNA sequence: TGTGCCAGCAGTTACTCAGCGGCGGGAGACTACAATGAGCAGTTCTTC. It yields the protein CASSYSAAGDYNEQFF. This chain uses TRBV6-5 with TRBJ2-1; TRBD2 matches at 7 bases. Germline V gene data show CDR1 as MNHEY and CDR2 as SVGAGI. The CDR3 loop spans 16 amino acids. Trimming at V came to 0 bases and at J to 3 bases, leaving 5 bases not matched to a gene.

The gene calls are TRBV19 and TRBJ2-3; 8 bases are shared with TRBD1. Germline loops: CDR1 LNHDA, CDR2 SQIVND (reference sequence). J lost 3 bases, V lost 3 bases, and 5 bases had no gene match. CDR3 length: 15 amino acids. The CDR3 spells CASSIWTGRTDTQYF. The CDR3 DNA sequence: TGTGCCAGTAGTATCTGGACAGGGAGGACAGATACGCAGTATTTT.

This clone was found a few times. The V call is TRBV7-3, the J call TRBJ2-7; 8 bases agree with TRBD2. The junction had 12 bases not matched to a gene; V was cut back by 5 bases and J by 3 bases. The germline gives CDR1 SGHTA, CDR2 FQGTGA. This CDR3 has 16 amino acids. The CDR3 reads CASSQQAIAGNYEQYF. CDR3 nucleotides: TGTGCCAGCAGCCAACAAGCGATAGCGGGAAACTACGAGCAGTACTTC.

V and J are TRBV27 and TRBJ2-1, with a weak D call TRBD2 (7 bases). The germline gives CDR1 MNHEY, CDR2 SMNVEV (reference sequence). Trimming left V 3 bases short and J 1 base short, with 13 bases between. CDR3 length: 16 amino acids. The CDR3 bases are TGTGCCAGCAGTTTTACTAGGGGGGGGTCCTACAATGAGCAGTTCTTC. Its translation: CASSFTRGGSYNEQFF.

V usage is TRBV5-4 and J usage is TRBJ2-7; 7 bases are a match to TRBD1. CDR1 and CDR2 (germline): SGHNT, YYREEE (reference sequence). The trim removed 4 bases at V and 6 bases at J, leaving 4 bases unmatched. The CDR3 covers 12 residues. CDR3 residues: CASSTGAGEQYF. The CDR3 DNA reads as TGTGCCAGCAGCACAGGGGCGGGCGAGCAGTACTTC. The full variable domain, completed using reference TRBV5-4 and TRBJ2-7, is ETGVTQSPTHLIKTRGQQVTLRCSSQSGHNTVSWYQQALGQGPQFIFQYYREEENGRGNFPPRFSGLQFPNYSSELNVNALELDDSALYLCASSTGAGEQYFGPGTRLTVT.

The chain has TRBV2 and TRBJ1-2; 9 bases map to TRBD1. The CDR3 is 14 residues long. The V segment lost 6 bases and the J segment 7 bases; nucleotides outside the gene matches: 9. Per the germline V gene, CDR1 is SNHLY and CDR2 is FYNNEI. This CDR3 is CASRPGGQGVGYTF. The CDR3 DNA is TGTGCCAGCAGACCGGGGGGACAGGGAGTTGGCTACACCTTC.

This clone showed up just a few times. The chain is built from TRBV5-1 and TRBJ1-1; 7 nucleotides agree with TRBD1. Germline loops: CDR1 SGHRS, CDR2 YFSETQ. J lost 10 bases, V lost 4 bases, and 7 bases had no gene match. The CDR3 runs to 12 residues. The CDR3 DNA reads TGCGCCAGCAGCATACAGGGGCAGGGAGCTTTCTTT. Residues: CASSIQGQGAFF.

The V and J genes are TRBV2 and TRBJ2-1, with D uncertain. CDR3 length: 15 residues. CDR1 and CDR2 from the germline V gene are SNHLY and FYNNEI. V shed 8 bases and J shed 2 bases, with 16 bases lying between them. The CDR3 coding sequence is TGTGCCAGCCGGGTCTGGATTTCTCCCTACAATGAGCAGTTCTTC. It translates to CASRVWISPYNEQFF.

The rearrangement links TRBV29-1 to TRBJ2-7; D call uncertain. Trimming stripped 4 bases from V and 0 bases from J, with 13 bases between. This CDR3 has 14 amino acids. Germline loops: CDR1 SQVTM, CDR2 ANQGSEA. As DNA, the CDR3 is TGCAGCGTTGGGGTACCTCACAGCTCCTACGAGCAGTACTTC. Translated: CSVGVPHSSYEQYF.